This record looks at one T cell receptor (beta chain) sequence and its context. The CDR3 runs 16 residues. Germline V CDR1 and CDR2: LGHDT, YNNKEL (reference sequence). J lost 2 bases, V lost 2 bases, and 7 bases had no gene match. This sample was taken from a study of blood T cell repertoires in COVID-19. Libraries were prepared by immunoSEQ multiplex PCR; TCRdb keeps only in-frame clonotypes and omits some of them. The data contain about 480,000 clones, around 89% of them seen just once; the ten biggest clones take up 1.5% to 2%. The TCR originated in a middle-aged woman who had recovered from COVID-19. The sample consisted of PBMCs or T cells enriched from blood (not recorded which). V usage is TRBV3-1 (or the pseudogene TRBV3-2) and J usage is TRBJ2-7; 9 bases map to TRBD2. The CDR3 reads CASSQYGAGGPYEQYF. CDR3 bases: TGTGCCAGCAGCCAATACGGGGCGGGAGGGCCCTACGAGCAGTACTTC.